This T cell receptor (beta chain) was captured in a study of cytomegalovirus exposure and HLA in healthy donors. Notes on the study in general: Cytomegalovirus status was reportedly diagnosed by the classifier with high sensitivity and specificity. There were three CMV-associated chains whose specificity for CMV antigens was confirmed in vitro. Cytomegalovirus association was assigned to some 160 TCR beta chains. Earlier analysis looked at TCR beta V segments, and most were productive about 87% or about 30% of the time.

PCR employed 60 Vbeta and 13 Jbeta primers. Assay used: immunoSEQ multiplex PCR; TCRdb lists only in-frame clones, some missing. Of some 90,000 clones in the sample, around four fifths were seen once. As to this clone: Its antigen is not identified.

This clonotype originated in a woman aged 40 to 55 in good health and CMV-seronegative. Sequencing used PBMCs.

The CDR3 nucleotides are TGTGCCAGCAGTACTACACGAGGGATGGATACGCAGTATTTT. Translated, it gives CASSTTRGMDTQYF. J is TRBJ2-3 and V is TRBV6-4; possibly TRBD2 for D (5 bases). The V gene lost 5 bases and the J gene lost 6 bases, with 15 bases spanning the gap. CDR3 size: 14 residues. In germline, CDR1 is MRHNA, CDR2 SNTAGT.